This T cell receptor beta chain was observed in a study of naive and memory T cell subsets. Both TRBC1 and TRBC2 were covered by a beta constant-region primer of two equimolar oligonucleotides. Ligated cDNA was amplified by four rounds of PCR with nested alpha and beta constant-region primers and SP2. In TCRdb, the UMI-ligation and nested PCR reads were re-called with MiXCR into one record per CDR3 protein. The sample has about 90,000 distinct CDR3 sequences, about 10% seen once. For this clonotype: What it recognizes is unknown.

Germline-derived CDR1 and CDR2 are MNHEY and SMNVEV (reference sequence). With V trimmed by 2 bases and J by 6 bases, 1 base remained unmatched. The CDR3 spans 12 residues. Regarding the study as a whole: Possibly reflecting memory cells re-expressing CD45RA, a few larger clonotypes occurred in naive repertoires, especially CD8.

This clonotype was sampled from a human donor in good health. Sample: naive CD4+ T cells from blood. The chain is built from TRBV27 and TRBJ2-7; 7 bases fit TRBD1. This CDR3 reads CASSLRGLEQYF. DNA of the CDR3: TGTGCCAGCAGTTTAAGGGGGCTCGAGCAGTACTTC.